The sequence of this T cell receptor (beta chain) was determined in a study of cytomegalovirus exposure and HLA in healthy donors. General study points: Associated with cytomegalovirus, according to the listing, were around 160 TCR beta chains. The classifier was said to identify cytomegalovirus status with high specificity and sensitivity.

The repertoire was sequenced with immunoSEQ multiplex PCR; TCRdb's copy has only in-frame clones and lacks some. Among around 150,000 clones listed, under 90% were seen once. A remark on this clone: Its antigen is currently unknown.

While the first cohort had 650 to 850 subjects, the donors belonged to the separate validation cohort of over a hundred subjects. The V end was cut by 0 bases, the J end by 4 bases, with 5 bases between. The CDR3 sequence is 12 residues long. Germline CDR1 SGHRS, CDR2 YFSETQ. Sequencing was performed on PBMCs. V usage is TRBV5-1 and J usage is TRBJ2-7; tentatively, D is TRBD1 (5 bases). This clonotype originated in a young man in good health and CMV-seropositive. CDR3 DNA: TGCGCCAGCAGCTTGGAGGGGTACGAGCAGTACTTC. It specifies CASSLEGYEQYF.